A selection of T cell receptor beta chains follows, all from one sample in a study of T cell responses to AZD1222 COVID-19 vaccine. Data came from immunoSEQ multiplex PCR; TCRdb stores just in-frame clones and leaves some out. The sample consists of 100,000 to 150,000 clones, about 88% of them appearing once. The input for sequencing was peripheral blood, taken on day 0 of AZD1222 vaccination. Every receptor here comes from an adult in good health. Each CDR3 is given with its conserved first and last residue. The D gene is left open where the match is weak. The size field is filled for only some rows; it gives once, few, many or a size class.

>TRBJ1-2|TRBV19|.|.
TGTGCCAGTAGTTCCGGGCAGGGGAGGTTTAACTATGGCTACACCTTC
CASSSGQGRFNYGYTF
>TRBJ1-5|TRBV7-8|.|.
TGTGCCAGCAGCTTAATAGCGGGGGAGGGCAATCAGCCCCAGCATTTT
CASSLIAGEGNQPQHF
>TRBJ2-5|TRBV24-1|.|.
TGTGCCACCAGTGACAACCTAGGCCCCCAAGAGACCCAGTACTTC
CATSDNLGPQETQYF
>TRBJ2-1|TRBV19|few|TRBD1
TGTGCCAGTAGTAGGTTCGGGACAGGGGGCTACAATGAGCAGTTCTTC
CASSRFGTGGYNEQFF
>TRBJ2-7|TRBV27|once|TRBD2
TGTGCCAGCAGTTTATTCCCCCCGACTAGCGGGAGGTCCTACGAGCAGTACTTC
CASSLFPPTSGRSYEQYF
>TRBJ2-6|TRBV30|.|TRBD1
TGTGCCTGGAGTGTTCCGGGCAGGGGGAAGAGATCCTCTGGGGCCAACGTCCTGACTTTC
CAWSVPGRGKRSSGANVLTF
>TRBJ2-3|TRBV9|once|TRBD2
TGTGCCAGCAGCGATCCCGGGTTCGGACTAGCGGGAGTGGATACGCAGTATTTT
CASSDPGFGLAGVDTQYF
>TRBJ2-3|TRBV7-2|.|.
TGTGCCAGCAGCCTCGTCTGGCTCGATACGCAGTATTTT
CASSLVWLDTQYF
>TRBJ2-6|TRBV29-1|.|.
TGCAGCGTTTCAGGGAGCGGGGCCAACGTCCTGACTTTC
CSVSGSGANVLTF
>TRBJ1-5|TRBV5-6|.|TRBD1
TGTGCCAGCAGCGTCCAGGGACAGGGGGGTCAGCCCCAGCATTTT
CASSVQGQGGQPQHF
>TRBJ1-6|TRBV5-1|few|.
TGCGCCAGCAGCTTGGACCTCGCAGGCCCCAATAATTCACCCCTCCACTTT
CASSLDLAGPNNSPLHF
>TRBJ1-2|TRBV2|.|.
TGTGCCAGCAGTGAACAGGGGATCGGGACCTCTAACTATGGCTACACCTTC
CASSEQGIGTSNYGYTF
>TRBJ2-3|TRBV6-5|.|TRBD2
TGTGCCAGCAGCTTCCTAGCGGGGGGGCCTTATACGCAGTATTTT
CASSFLAGGPYTQYF
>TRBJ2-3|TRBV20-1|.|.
TGCAGCCACTTAGGAGATACGCAGTATTTT
CSHLGDTQYF
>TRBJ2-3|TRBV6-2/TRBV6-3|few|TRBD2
TGTGCCAGCAGTTACTACGGCGGGGGGGAGTCCTACGCGCAGTATTTT
CASSYYGGGESYAQYF
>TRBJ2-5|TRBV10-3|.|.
TGTGCCATCAGTGAGCTGGCAGGGCAAGAGACCCAGTACTTC
CAISELAGQETQYF
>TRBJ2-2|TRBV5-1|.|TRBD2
TGCGCCAGCAGCTTGACGGGGGGAGGCACCGGGGAGCTGTTTTTT
CASSLTGGGTGELFF
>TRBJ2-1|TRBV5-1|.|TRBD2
TGCGCCAGCGGACTAGCGGGACGTAATGAGCAGTTCTTC
CASGLAGRNEQFF
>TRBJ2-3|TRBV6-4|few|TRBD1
TGTGCCAGCAGTGCCACAGGGGGAACAGATACGCAGTATTTT
CASSATGGTDTQYF
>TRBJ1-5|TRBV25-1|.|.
TGTGCCAGCAGTGGTACCGGGGATAGCAATCAGCCCCAGCATTTT
CASSGTGDSNQPQHF
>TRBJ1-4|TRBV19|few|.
TGTGCCAGTAGTAGGTTGGGGGCGGGCAATGAAAAACTGTTTTTT
CASSRLGAGNEKLFF
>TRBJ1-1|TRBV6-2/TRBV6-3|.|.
TGTGCCAGCAGTTACAAAGGCAGCTTGAACACTGAAGCTTTCTTT
CASSYKGSLNTEAFF
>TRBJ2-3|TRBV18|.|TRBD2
TGTGCCAGCTCACCAAGGCGGGGGGGCACAGATACGCAGTATTTT
CASSPRRGGTDTQYF
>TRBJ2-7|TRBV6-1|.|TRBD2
TGTGCCAGCAGTGCACGTGGTTCGACTAGCGAGTCCTACGAGCAGTACTTC
CASSARGSTSESYEQYF
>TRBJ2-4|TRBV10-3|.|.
TGTGCCATCAGTGGGGGCGGACGGAGAAGCATTCAGTACTTC
CAISGGGRRSIQYF
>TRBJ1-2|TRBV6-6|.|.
TGTGCCAGCAGCATTACCGGGAGCTATGGCTACACCTTC
CASSITGSYGYTF
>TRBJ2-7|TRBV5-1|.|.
TGCGCCAGCAGACGCGAGAGCCAAATCTACGAGCAGTACTTC
CASRRESQIYEQYF